A selection of T cell receptor beta chains follows, all from one sample in a study of blood T cell repertoires in COVID-19. This table comes from immunoSEQ multiplex PCR, and its TCRdb copy is limited to in-frame clones, with some not included. The data contain approximately 310,000 clones, 80% to 90% of them seen just once; the ten biggest clones take up more than 2%. The material sequenced was PBMCs or T cells enriched from blood (not recorded which). Receptors were obtained from a man aged 25-45 years who had recovered from COVID-19. CDR3s include the opening cysteine and the closing phenylalanine or tryptophan. The order of the fields is clone size, D gene, V gene, J gene, CDR3 DNA, CDR3 protein. The D gene is left open where the match is weak. Size is stated for part of the rows, as once, few or many counts, or as a class when the clone is expanded.

abundance: -; d_gene: TRBD1; v_gene: TRBV6-5; j_gene: TRBJ1-6; CDR3nt: TGTGCCACCCAAAGGGGGCAGACACTTAATTCACCCCTCCACTTT; CDR3aa: CATQRGQTLNSPLHF
abundance: -; d_gene: -; v_gene: TRBV5-1; j_gene: TRBJ2-7; CDR3nt: TGCGCCAGCAGCTTGGTCCCGGGGAACGAGCAGTACTTC; CDR3aa: CASSLVPGNEQYF
abundance: -; d_gene: -; v_gene: TRBV7-9; j_gene: TRBJ2-7; CDR3nt: TGTGCCAGCAGCTTAATTGAACTAAACTTC; CDR3aa: CASSLIELNF
abundance: -; d_gene: TRBD1; v_gene: TRBV9; j_gene: TRBJ1-5; CDR3nt: TGTGCCAGCAGCGTATCAGGGGGCCTTAATCAGCCCCAGCATTTT; CDR3aa: CASSVSGGLNQPQHF
abundance: -; d_gene: -; v_gene: TRBV15; j_gene: TRBJ1-4; CDR3nt: TGTGCCACCAGCAGAGGCAGGGTAACTAATGAAAAACTGTTTTTT; CDR3aa: CATSRGRVTNEKLFF
abundance: -; d_gene: TRBD2; v_gene: TRBV7-3; j_gene: TRBJ2-1; CDR3nt: TGTGCCAGCAGCCAAGCGGGGGGTAACTACAATGAGCAGTTCTTC; CDR3aa: CASSQAGGNYNEQFF
abundance: -; d_gene: TRBD2; v_gene: TRBV27; j_gene: TRBJ2-1; CDR3nt: TGTGCCAGCAGTCCTAGCGGGAGGTGGGGGAATGAGCAGTTCTTC; CDR3aa: CASSPSGRWGNEQFF
abundance: -; d_gene: -; v_gene: TRBV9; j_gene: TRBJ1-3; CDR3nt: TGTGCCAGCAGCCCGAGACAGGCGAGCGGAAACACCATATATTTT; CDR3aa: CASSPRQASGNTIYF
abundance: -; d_gene: -; v_gene: TRBV21-1; j_gene: TRBJ2-1; CDR3nt: TGTGCCAGCAGCTCGAAAAGGAACGAACTAGTTTCCTACAATGAGCAGTTCTTC; CDR3aa: CASSSKRNELVSYNEQFF
abundance: -; d_gene: TRBD1; v_gene: TRBV10-3; j_gene: TRBJ1-6; CDR3nt: TGTGCCATCAGTGAAAGGGGTGACAGGGGGAATTCACCCCTCCACTTT; CDR3aa: CAISERGDRGNSPLHF
abundance: -; d_gene: TRBD1; v_gene: TRBV5-1; j_gene: TRBJ1-1; CDR3nt: TGCGCCAGCAGCTTAGGACAGGGACACAACACTGAAGCTTTCTTT; CDR3aa: CASSLGQGHNTEAFF
abundance: -; d_gene: TRBD1; v_gene: TRBV12-3/TRBV12-4; j_gene: TRBJ2-7; CDR3nt: TGTGCCAGCAGTGAGGGACAGGGCTACGAGCAGTACTTC; CDR3aa: CASSEGQGYEQYF
abundance: -; d_gene: TRBD1; v_gene: TRBV2; j_gene: TRBJ1-6; CDR3nt: TGTGCCAGCTTACTTATTAGACAGGGGAATTCACCCCTCCACTTT; CDR3aa: CASLLIRQGNSPLHF
abundance: -; d_gene: -; v_gene: TRBV5-5; j_gene: TRBJ1-3; CDR3nt: TGTGCCAGCAGCGACGGGGGATTCTCTGGAAACACCATATATTTT; CDR3aa: CASSDGGFSGNTIYF
abundance: -; d_gene: TRBD2; v_gene: TRBV9; j_gene: TRBJ2-2; CDR3nt: TGTGCCAGCAGCACCCGACTAGCGGGGGGGACCGGGGAGCTGTTTTTT; CDR3aa: CASSTRLAGGTGELFF
abundance: -; d_gene: TRBD1; v_gene: TRBV5-8; j_gene: TRBJ1-1; CDR3nt: TGTGCCAGCAGCGTACAGGGGCCCACTGAAGCTTTCTTT; CDR3aa: CASSVQGPTEAFF
abundance: -; d_gene: -; v_gene: TRBV5-4; j_gene: TRBJ1-2; CDR3nt: TGTGCCAGCAGCCCACTTGCAGGGGAGGGCTATGGCTACACCTTC; CDR3aa: CASSPLAGEGYGYTF
abundance: -; d_gene: -; v_gene: TRBV4-2; j_gene: TRBJ2-1; CDR3nt: TGTGCCAGCAGCCAGGACAGCGGAAGCTCCTACAATGAGCAGTTCTTC; CDR3aa: CASSQDSGSSYNEQFF
abundance: -; d_gene: TRBD1; v_gene: TRBV5-1; j_gene: TRBJ2-7; CDR3nt: TGCGCCAGCAGTTCGCCAGGGGGCTACGAGCAGTACTTC; CDR3aa: CASSSPGGYEQYF
abundance: -; d_gene: TRBD1; v_gene: TRBV5-5; j_gene: TRBJ1-2; CDR3nt: TGTGCCAGCAGCCCGTGGGGGACAGGGGGTGATGGCTACACCTTC; CDR3aa: CASSPWGTGGDGYTF
abundance: -; d_gene: TRBD1; v_gene: TRBV19; j_gene: TRBJ1-3; CDR3nt: TGTGCCAGTACCGTAACTCAGGGGGCTGGAAACACCATATATTTT; CDR3aa: CASTVTQGAGNTIYF
abundance: -; d_gene: -; v_gene: TRBV5-6; j_gene: TRBJ1-5; CDR3nt: TGTGCCAGCAGCTTGGGGACAGTTAATCAGCCCCAGCATTTT; CDR3aa: CASSLGTVNQPQHF
abundance: many; d_gene: -; v_gene: TRBV15; j_gene: TRBJ2-7; CDR3nt: TGTGCCACCAGCAGAGATATAGCAGAGCAGTACTTC; CDR3aa: CATSRDIAEQYF
abundance: -; d_gene: -; v_gene: TRBV9; j_gene: TRBJ1-3; CDR3nt: TGTGCCAGCAGCGTAGAACCAGGGAACGTGCACACCATATATTTT; CDR3aa: CASSVEPGNVHTIYF
abundance: -; d_gene: -; v_gene: TRBV30; j_gene: TRBJ1-6; CDR3nt: TGTGCCTGGGACACAGGGAAAGGACCCCTCCACTTT; CDR3aa: CAWDTGKGPLHF